Below, 30 T cell receptor beta chains from the same sample are listed, as sequenced in a study of regulatory T cells in long-lasting Graves disease. Investigators prepared the TCR beta libraries by applying iRepertoire HTBI primers and Arm-PCR of CDR3 regions. TCRdb redid the calling of the multiplex PCR reads with MiXCR, one entry per CDR3 protein. The top ten hold 7.1% of the sample, which has around 450,000 distinct CDR3 sequences, 20% to 25% seen once. Time point in this sample: persistent/refractory GD, antithyroid drugs over 5 years with positive TRAb. PBMC-derived RNA was used for the TCR library. The sequenced sample was peripheral blood mononuclear cells (PBMCs), obtained when the disease was refractory, from a patient treated with antithyroid drugs. These receptors came from a female donor with Graves disease.

In its sample, this clonotype was seen many times. The CDR3 here is CASSEAEVSEAFF. CDR3 nucleotides: TGTGCCAGCAGTGAAGCCGAAGTGTCAGAAGCTTTCTTT. The chain recombines TRBV2 with TRBJ1-1; no firm D call. Germline CDR1 and CDR2: SNHLY and FYNNEI. The CDR3 sequence is 13 residues long. Trimming removed 0 bases from V and 8 bases from J, with 10 bases in between. The full variable domain, with the rest looked up from reference TRBV2 and TRBJ1-1, is EPEVTQTPSHQVTQMGQEVILRCVPISNHLYFYWYRQILGQKVEFLVSFYNNEISEKSEIFDDQFSVERPDGSNFTLKIRSTKLEDSAMYFCASSEAEVSEAFFGQGTRLTVV.

This chain uses TRBV5-1 with TRBJ1-1; 9 nucleotides agree with TRBD1. There are 16 residues in the CDR3. The V segment lost 0 bases and the J segment 3 bases; nucleotides outside the gene matches: 6. CDR1 and CDR2 from the germline V gene are SGHRS and YFSETQ. CDR3 sequence: CASSLGATGGYTEAFF. The DNA for the CDR3 is TGCGCCAGCAGCTTGGGAGCGACAGGGGGATACACTGAAGCTTTCTTT.

The DNA of the CDR3 is TGTGCCAGCCGGGGGTGGGGCGACGAAAAACTGTTTTTT. Translated: CASRGWGDEKLFF. This chain uses TRBV27 with TRBJ1-4; possible D gene TRBD1, 5 bases. The CDR3 is made up of 13 amino acids. Trimming removed 8 bases from V and 8 bases from J, with 15 bases in between. The germline V gene encodes CDR1 MNHEY and CDR2 SMNVEV (reference sequence).

This clonotype was counted ten times or more. Here the CDR3 reads CASSLAYGVRHYGYTF. CDR3 DNA sequence: TGTGCCAGCAGTCTCGCGTACGGCGTACGGCACTATGGCTACACCTTC. The J gene is TRBJ1-2, the V gene TRBV28; D is unresolved. The CDR3 has 16 residues. Germline V CDR1 and CDR2: MDHEN, SYDVKM. V was cut by 5 bases and J by 3 bases, with 19 bases left in between.

This clonotype was picked up many times. The genes are TRBV6-1 and TRBJ1-1; D is uncertain. Germline loops: CDR1 MNHNS, CDR2 SASEGT. The CDR3 extends over 15 amino acids. The V end was cut by 4 bases, the J end by 2 bases, with 14 bases between. The CDR3 DNA reads as TGTGCCAGCAGTGGGGCCCGCGCACCCAACACTGAAGCTTTCTTT. Protein: CASSGARAPNTEAFF.

On this clonotype: One end of the junction fails to match germline, which may point to a read error. The chain links TRBV5-1 to TRBJ1-1, with a weak D call TRBD1 (6 bases). The CDR3 spans 15 residues. CDR1 and CDR2 (germline): SGHRS, YFSETQ. The CDR3 DNA reads as TGCGCCAGCAACTTGCAAAGGGGGGTAAACACTGAAGCTTTCTTT. This codes for CASNLQRGVNTEAFF.

This clonotype was seen only a few times. The chain is built from TRBV19 and TRBJ1-2, with 7 nucleotides matching TRBD1. V trimming: 1 base; J trimming: 5 bases; junction bases outside the gene matches: 10. CDR3 length: 16 amino acids. Germline CDR1 is LNHDA and CDR2 is SQIVND (reference sequence). The CDR3 protein is CASSIGAGTASYGYTF. The CDR3 DNA reads TGTGCCAGTAGTATAGGTGCCGGGACAGCTTCTTATGGCTACACCTTC.

V and J are TRBV12-3 or TRBV12-4 and TRBJ2-1; 13 bases line up with TRBD2. V was pared by 3 bases and J by 9 bases, with 14 bases of the junction left unmatched. The CDR3 has 18 amino acids. DNA for the CDR3: TGTGCCAGCAGTTTCGCAAGGACTAGCGGGGGCCCCCGCGGTGAGCAGTTCTTC. Its protein is CASSFARTSGGPRGEQFF.

This clonotype showed up just a few times. V and J are TRBV28 and TRBJ1-6; D is unclear. Germline-derived CDR1 and CDR2 are MDHEN and SYDVKM. Trimming removed 8 bases at V and 13 bases at J, with 18 bases between. The CDR3 spans 13 residues. CDR3 coding DNA: TGTGCCAGCGTCCCCCCCATTTCTGGTCCCCTCCACTTT. Its protein product is CASVPPISGPLHF.

For the CDR3, the DNA is TGTGCCAGCAGCTTAGATCCCCTAGCGGCCATTAGCACAGATACGCAGTATTTT. Its protein product is CASSLDPLAAISTDTQYF. The chain carries TRBV11-2 and TRBJ2-3; 7 nucleotides align to TRBD2. The V gene end was trimmed by 0 bases and the J gene end by 0 bases; junction bases not matched to a gene: 9. CDR1 SGHAT and CDR2 FQNNGV come from the germline V gene. The CDR3 runs to 18 residues.

This chain uses TRBV6-5 with TRBJ2-2; TRBD1 aligns across 7 bases. The CDR3 loop spans 14 amino acids. The trim removed 0 bases at V and 9 bases at J, leaving 4 bases unmatched. From germline, CDR1 is MNHEY and CDR2 SVGAGI. The CDR3 here is CASSYSTGARELFF. CDR3 DNA: TGTGCCAGCAGTTACTCCACAGGGGCGAGGGAGCTGTTTTTT.

On this clonotype itself: A read error may explain this, as a much larger clone is one base away. J is TRBJ2-2 and V is TRBV4-3; 7 bases match TRBD2. The germline V gene encodes CDR1 LGHNA and CDR2 YSLEER. This CDR3 region has 13 residues. The CDR3 coding sequence is TGCGCCGGCAGCCCGGGACTAACCGGGGAGCTGTTTTTT. It translates to CAGSPGLTGELFF.

Comment on this clonotype: A much larger clone is a single base away; this may be a read error. The rearrangement links TRBV15 to TRBJ1-5; D is perhaps TRBD1 (6 bases). The V gene's germline CDR1 is LNHNV and CDR2 YYDKDF (reference sequence). This CDR3 has 17 amino acids. In nucleotides, the CDR3 is TGTGCCACCAGCAGGAAAATTTTACAGGGTAGCAATCGGCCCCAGCATTTT. Translated: CATSRKILQGSNRPQHF.

This clonotype appeared many times. The rearrangement joins TRBV2 to TRBJ1-2; possibly TRBD1 for D (5 bases). The germline gives CDR1 SNHLY, CDR2 FYNNEI. The CDR3 is 13 amino acids. V lost 4 bases to trimming and J lost 8 bases, with 14 bases between them. The CDR3 region is CASSAPGGVGYTF. CDR3 bases: TGTGCCAGCAGTGCACCGGGGGGTGTCGGCTACACCTTC. The variable domain in full, with the rest retrieved from reference TRBV2 and TRBJ1-2, is EPEVTQTPSHQVTQMGQEVILRCVPISNHLYFYWYRQILGQKVEFLVSFYNNEISEKSEIFDDQFSVERPDGSNFTLKIRSTKLEDSAMYFCASSAPGGVGYTFGSGTRLTVV.

This clonotype was detected a few times. The gene calls are TRBV28 and TRBJ2-1; 8 bases align to TRBD2. J lost 8 bases, V lost 6 bases, and 12 bases had no gene match. CDR1 MDHEN and CDR2 SYDVKM come from the germline V gene. CDR3 length: 15 amino acids. CDR3 loop: CASRNAGGVSDEQFF. In DNA form, the CDR3 reads TGTGCCAGCAGGAACGCGGGAGGAGTCTCCGATGAGCAGTTCTTC.

This rearrangement joins TRBV9 to TRBJ1-2; no firm D call. The CDR3 covers 15 residues. CDR1 and CDR2 from the germline V gene are SGDLS and YYNGEE. Trimming pared 0 bases from V and 4 bases from J, leaving 13 bases between. The CDR3 nucleotides are TGTGCCAGCAGCGTAGATGGCGACTCAAGCTATGGCTACACCTTC. Translated, it gives CASSVDGDSSYGYTF. Complete variable domain (other parts from reference TRBV9 and TRBJ1-2): DSGVTQTPKHLITATGQRVTLRCSPRSGDLSVYWYQQSLDQGLQFLIQYYNGEERAKGNILERFSAQQFPDLHSELNLSSLELGDSALYFCASSVDGDSSYGYTFGSGTRLTVV.

This clonotype was observed at least ten times. The CDR3, as DNA: TGTGCCAGCAGCCCCAGAGGACAGGGGGAGACCCAGTACTTC. It translates to CASSPRGQGETQYF. V is TRBV28 and J is TRBJ2-5, with 9 bases aligning to TRBD1. CDR3 length equals 14 residues. Per the germline V gene, CDR1 is MDHEN and CDR2 is SYDVKM. Trimming took 6 bases from V and 5 from J; bases not matched to a gene: 7.

This clonotype was recorded at least ten times. For the CDR3, the DNA is TGTGCCAGCAGCAAAGGGACAGGGCACAGCTATGGCTACACCTTC. Amino acid sequence: CASSKGTGHSYGYTF. The chain joins TRBV11-3 to TRBJ1-2, with 9 bases identical to TRBD1. J lost 4 bases, V lost 5 bases, and 8 bases had no gene match. Germline-derived CDR1 and CDR2 are SGHNT and YENEEA. This CDR3 comprises 15 residues.

This clonotype was seen repeatedly, ten times or more. The rearrangement uses TRBV7-2 and TRBJ1-2, with 7 positions matching TRBD1. This CDR3 has 13 residues. CDR1 is SGHTA and CDR2 is FQGNSA in the germline V gene. V was clipped by 5 bases and J by 7 bases; unmatched bases: 7. This CDR3 is CASSPRQGGGYTF. The CDR3 region has the DNA TGTGCCAGCAGCCCGCGACAGGGTGGTGGCTACACCTTC.

As concerns this clonotype: A single base is all that separates this from a far larger clone, so a read error is likely. The J gene is TRBJ1-1, the V gene TRBV6-5, with a weak D call TRBD1 (5 bases). There are 14 residues in the CDR3. The germline V gene encodes CDR1 MNHEY and CDR2 SVGAGI. Trimming stripped 1 base from V and 6 bases from J, with 12 bases between. The CDR3 DNA sequence: TGTGCCAGCAGTTACTACAGGCCCCCGGCTGAAGCTTTCTTT. This sequence encodes CASSYYRPPAEAFF.

The sample holds many counts of this clonotype. CDR3 in amino acids: CASSPTRNTEAFF. As DNA, the CDR3 is TGTGCCAGCAGTCCGACAAGGAACACTGAAGCTTTCTTT. This chain joins TRBV6-2 or TRBV6-3 and TRBJ1-1; unclear D gene. The CDR3 loop spans 13 amino acids. Trimming removed 5 bases at V and 1 base at J, with 8 bases between. Germline V lookup: CDR1 MNHEY, CDR2 SVGEGT.

This clonotype was counted ten times or more. This chain links TRBV7-9 with TRBJ2-5, with 8 bases identical to TRBD1. Germline loops: CDR1 SEHNR, CDR2 FQNEAQ (reference sequence). Losses at the gene ends were 4 bases for V and 2 bases for J; bases not matched to a gene: 6. There are 15 residues in the CDR3. The CDR3 nucleotides read TGTGCCAGCAGCTCCTGGACAGGGCGGCAAGAGACCCAGTACTTC. Protein: CASSSWTGRQETQYF. Using reference TRBV7-9 and TRBJ2-5 for the parts outside the CDR3, the full variable domain is DTGVSQNPRHKITKRGQNVTFRCDPISEHNRLYWYRQTLGQGPEFLTYFQNEAQLEKSRLLSDRFSAERPKGSFSTLEIQRTEQGDSAMYLCASSSWTGRQETQYFGPGTRLLVL.

This clonotype was picked up one time. The chain recombines TRBV20-1 with TRBJ1-6; a weak D match, TRBD1 (5 bases). The CDR3 contains 15 residues. From germline, CDR1 is DFQATT and CDR2 SNEGSKA (reference sequence). The V and J ends lost 0 bases and 9 bases respectively, with 15 bases between them. CDR3 bases: TGCAGTGCTAGAGATCCGCTAGCGGGGCTTTCACCCCTCCACTTT. It translates to CSARDPLAGLSPLHF.

This rearrangement joins TRBV5-1 to TRBJ2-7; no clear D gene. Germline CDR1 reads SGHRS; CDR2 reads YFSETQ. The CDR3 spans 15 residues. V was cut by 0 bases and J by 0 bases, with 10 bases left in between. This CDR3 is CASSLGNTDSYEQYF. The CDR3 DNA reads as TGCGCCAGCAGCTTGGGGAACACAGACTCCTACGAGCAGTACTTC. Looking up the rest from reference TRBV5-1 and TRBJ2-7 gives the full variable domain: KAGVTQTPRYLIKTRGQQVTLSCSPISGHRSVSWYQQTPGQGLQFLFEYFSETQRNKGNFPGRFSGRQFSNSRSEMNVSTLELGDSALYLCASSLGNTDSYEQYFGPGTRLTVT.

This clonotype came up many times. The chain is built from TRBV2 and TRBJ1-2; weak D call: TRBD1 (5 bases). Trimming left V 3 bases short and J 0 bases short, with 11 bases between. The CDR3 runs to 15 residues. The germline V gene encodes CDR1 SNHLY and CDR2 FYNNEI. The CDR3: CASSDRDGSNYGYTF. The CDR3 DNA reads TGTGCCAGCAGTGACCGGGACGGCTCTAACTATGGCTACACCTTC.

The V and J genes are TRBV19 and TRBJ2-2; D perhaps matches TRBD2 (5 bases). Germline V gene data show CDR1 as LNHDA and CDR2 as SQIVND (reference sequence). The CDR3 extends over 12 amino acids. The germline V and J ends were trimmed by 10 bases and 4 bases, with 10 bases remaining between them. CDR3 region: CATLASTGELFF. CDR3 nucleotide sequence: TGTGCCACTTTAGCGTCCACCGGGGAGCTGTTTTTT.

The chain is built from TRBV5-1 and TRBJ2-1; 12 bases are shared with TRBD2. The CDR3 covers 17 residues. CDR1 SGHRS and CDR2 YFSETQ come from the germline V gene. Losses at the gene ends were 2 bases for V and 8 bases for J; bases not matched to a gene: 11. The CDR3 nucleotides are TGCGCCAGCAGCTTCCTCAAACTAGCGGGGGGCAATGATGAGCAGTTCTTC. Translated, it gives CASSFLKLAGGNDEQFF. Full variable domain (rest looked up from reference TRBV5-1 and TRBJ2-1): KAGVTQTPRYLIKTRGQQVTLSCSPISGHRSVSWYQQTPGQGLQFLFEYFSETQRNKGNFPGRFSGRQFSNSRSEMNVSTLELGDSALYLCASSFLKLAGGNDEQFFGPGTRLTVL.

This chain uses TRBV7-2 with TRBJ2-5, with 8 nucleotides matching TRBD2. This CDR3 is built from 14 residues. V dropped 6 bases and J dropped 0; count of bases not matched to a gene: 3. Germline CDR1 SGHTA, CDR2 FQGNSA. The CDR3 bases are TGTGCCAGCAGGGAGCGGGAGCACCAAGAGACCCAGTACTTC. Its translation: CASREREHQETQYF.

In its sample, this clonotype was seen many times. The V call is TRBV28, the J call TRBJ1-1; possibly TRBD1 for D (5 bases). The CDR3 has 14 residues. The ends were cut back, 6 bases at V and 4 bases at J, with 15 bases in the middle. Looked up from germline, CDR1 is MDHEN and CDR2 is SYDVKM. CDR3 residues: CASRRGRGSTEAFF. The CDR3 bases are TGTGCCAGCAGAAGGGGACGAGGGAGCACTGAAGCTTTCTTT.

The rearrangement uses TRBV28 and TRBJ2-1, with D possibly matching TRBD2 (5 bases). The CDR3 consists of 15 residues. CDR1 is MDHEN, CDR2 SYDVKM, per germline. Deletions cut 2 bases from V and 0 bases from J, with 8 bases between. The CDR3 reads CASSLASYSYNEQFF. The CDR3 DNA reads as TGTGCCAGCAGTTTAGCTAGCTACTCCTACAATGAGCAGTTCTTC.